The subject of this entry is one TCR beta chain. Its antigen remains unidentified. Healthy donors of bone marrow made up the group. V shed 3 bases and J 0 bases; nucleotides not matched to a gene: 8. The CDR3 has 17 residues. CDR1 and CDR2 from the germline V gene are SGHDT and YYEEEE. This sample stems from a study of cytomegalovirus exposure and HLA in healthy donors. Study details: Among the approximately 400 donors who were genotyped, roughly 85% fell in the genetic ancestry cluster that is associated with self-reported Caucasian donors.

The study, taken as a whole, reports: Several of the most significant clusters were apparently associated with common viral pathogens in a later analysis. Among immune exposure information, only CMV serostatus was available.

The PCR made use of 60 Vbeta and 13 Jbeta primers. Repertoires were generated with immunoSEQ multiplex PCR, while TCRdb's copy carries only in-frame clones and drops some. The sample lists approximately 110,000 clones; around 70% were seen once. The sequence derives from a man in his forties in good health and CMV-seropositive. Sequenced sample: PBMCs. This rearrangement joins TRBV5-6 to TRBJ2-1, with TRBD2 matching over 8 bases. In nucleotides, the CDR3 is TGTGCCAGCAGCTCTCCTCAGCGGGGGTACTCCTACAATGAGCAGTTCTTC. This codes for CASSSPQRGYSYNEQFF.